This T cell receptor beta chain was sequenced in a study of T cell responses to AZD1222 COVID-19 vaccine. The CDR3 is 13 residues long. V was cut by 4 bases and J by 1 base, with 8 bases left in between. The germline CDR1 and CDR2 sequences are SGHDT and YYEEEE. About this clone itself: The antigen is undetermined.

Sequencing was performed with immunoSEQ multiplex PCR; in TCRdb, only in-frame clones are kept and a portion is missing. The profile shows around 170,000 clones, approximately 91% of them singletons. Regarding the study as a whole: The sample set comprised mostly white British donors with more females, and clonal diversity was possibly underestimated.

V is TRBV5-6 and J is TRBJ2-5, with a weak D call TRBD2 (6 bases). The receptor's source is an adult in good health. The sample was peripheral blood, taken on day 0 of AZD1222 vaccination. CDR3 nucleotides: TGTGCCAGCAGCCGGGGGTTCCAAGAGACCCAGTACTTC. This gives the protein CASSRGFQETQYF. Looking up the rest from reference TRBV5-6 and TRBJ2-5 gives the full variable domain: DAGVTQSPTHLIKTRGQQVTLRCSPKSGHDTVSWYQQALGQGPQFIFQYYEEEERQRGNFPDRFSGHQFPNYSSELNVNALLLGDSALYLCASSRGFQETQYFGPGTRLLVL.